This record covers a single T cell receptor (beta chain). The sample is drawn from a study of blood T cell repertoires in COVID-19. V was pared by 4 bases and J by 3 bases, with 11 bases between. There are 14 residues in the CDR3. Germline CDR1 reads SGHTA; CDR2 reads FQGTGA. As handled by the study authors: Reference gene primer amplification gave nucleated cell count estimates. Assay: immunoSEQ multiplex PCR; the TCRdb copy retains only in-frame clones and omits some. That table gives V, J and clone size, and the DNA gave D and trimming. The repertoire includes 160,000 or so clones, roughly 87% of them detected once, and roughly 1.2% sits in the top ten.

This TCR was recovered from a human donor with acute COVID-19. The donor label of this sample is uncertain. V is TRBV7-3 and J is TRBJ2-3, with D unclear. Source material: PBMCs or T cells enriched from blood (not recorded which). For the CDR3, the DNA is TGTGCCAGCAGCTCAACGGGCTGGACAGATACGCAGTATTTT. Encoded protein: CASSSTGWTDTQYF. Full variable domain (missing parts from reference TRBV7-3 and TRBJ2-3): GAGVSQTPSNKVTEKGKYVELRCDPISGHTALYWYRQSLGQGPEFLIYFQGTGAADDSGLPNDRFFAVRPEGSVSTLKIQRTERGDSAVYLCASSSTGWTDTQYFGPGTRLTVL.